The 16 T cell receptor beta chains reported below all come from one sample, sequenced in a study of blood T cell repertoires in COVID-19. Sequencing was performed with immunoSEQ multiplex PCR; in TCRdb, only in-frame clones are kept and a portion is missing. The profile shows some 230,000 clones, around 82% of them singletons. Input material: peripheral blood. These receptors originate from a woman in her twenties or thirties who had recovered from COVID-19.

V is TRBV3-1 (or the pseudogene TRBV3-2) and J is TRBJ2-7; 8 bases line up with TRBD2. CDR1 LGHDT and CDR2 YNNKEL come from the germline V gene (reference sequence). The CDR3 contains 13 residues. Trimming removed 0 bases from V and 10 bases from J; junction bases left unmatched: 5. This chain's CDR3 is CASSQDRSGSQYF. CDR3 DNA: TGTGCCAGCAGCCAAGATAGGAGCGGGAGCCAGTACTTC.

The J gene is TRBJ1-5, the V gene TRBV2; no clear D gene. This CDR3 has 15 amino acids. The germline CDR1 and CDR2 sequences are SNHLY and FYNNEI. V lost 5 bases to trimming and J lost 0 bases, with 11 bases between them. The CDR3 spells CASSPLQISNQPQHF. The DNA for the CDR3 is TGTGCCAGCAGTCCCCTGCAGATTAGCAATCAGCCCCAGCATTTT. The entire variable domain, with the rest obtained from reference TRBV2 and TRBJ1-5, is as follows: EPEVTQTPSHQVTQMGQEVILRCVPISNHLYFYWYRQILGQKVEFLVSFYNNEISEKSEIFDDQFSVERPDGSNFTLKIRSTKLEDSAMYFCASSPLQISNQPQHFGDGTRLSIL.

This sequence joins TRBV28 and TRBJ1-4; 8 nucleotides match TRBD1. The CDR3 runs to 14 residues. With V trimmed by 3 bases and J by 8 bases, 5 bases remained unmatched. Germline CDR1 MDHEN, CDR2 SYDVKM. CDR3 sequence: CASSLTGVFEKLFF. The CDR3 bases are TGTGCCAGCAGTTTGACAGGGGTTTTCGAAAAACTGTTTTTT.

The rearrangement joins TRBV7-7 to TRBJ2-1, with 11 bases identical to TRBD2. The CDR3 loop spans 16 amino acids. Per the germline V gene, CDR1 is SSHAT and CDR2 is FNYEAQ (reference sequence). The junction had 13 bases not matched to a gene; V was cut back by 5 bases and J by 10 bases. The CDR3 here is CASSPLGLAVGGEQFF. Written as DNA, the CDR3 is TGTGCCAGCAGCCCCCTGGGACTAGCGGTGGGGGGGGAGCAGTTCTTC.

This chain joins TRBV7-3 and TRBJ2-3, with TRBD1 matching over 7 bases. The J segment lost 1 base and the V segment lost 5 bases, leaving 6 bases of the junction unmatched. The CDR3 loop spans 15 amino acids. Germline V gene sequence: CDR1 SGHTA, CDR2 FQGTGA. In DNA form, the CDR3 reads TGTGCCAGCAGCCAAACAGGGGCCGGCACAGATACGCAGTATTTT. Translating gives CASSQTGAGTDTQYF.

The V call is TRBV6-1, the J call TRBJ1-1, with D perhaps TRBD1 (5 bases). Trimming removed 3 bases at V and 1 base at J, with 6 bases between. The CDR3 is 13 amino acids. Germline V gene lookup returns CDR1 MNHNS and CDR2 SASEGT. CDR3 region: CASSEQGNTEAFF. For the CDR3, the DNA is TGTGCCAGCAGTGAGCAGGGGAACACTGAAGCTTTCTTT.

The rearrangement uses TRBV21-1 and TRBJ2-7; no DNA check was done on the table's D call, TRBD2. TRBV21-1 represents a pseudogene. The CDR3 is made up of 21 amino acids. This CDR3 is CASPNIPGRGGHRGPTYEQYF. The CDR3 DNA follows: TGTGCCAGCCCCAATATCCCCGGGCGGGGGGGGCACCGGGGCCCCACCTACGAGCAGTACTTC.

This chain uses TRBV4-1 with TRBJ1-4; TRBD1 matches 8 bases. This CDR3 is built from 15 residues. CDR1 MGHRA and CDR2 YSYEKL come from the germline V gene. V lost 3 bases and J lost 10; bases outside the gene matches: 10. The CDR3 DNA follows: TGCGCCAGCAGCCAGACCCGAGGACAGGGAGGAAAACTGTTTTTT. It specifies CASSQTRGQGGKLFF.

The chain joins TRBV5-5 to TRBJ1-1; D gene ambiguous. This CDR3 contains 14 residues. Germline assignment: CDR1 SGHKS and CDR2 YYEKEE (reference sequence). V shed 2 bases and J shed 0 bases, with 8 bases lying between them. CDR3 bases: TGTGCCAGCAGCTTCGGTGCCATGAACACTGAAGCTTTCTTT. Translation: CASSFGAMNTEAFF.

This rearrangement joins TRBV28 to TRBJ2-1; maybe TRBD2 (5 bases). The CDR3 extends over 15 amino acids. V shed 2 bases and J shed 7 bases, with 15 bases lying between them. Germline CDR1 MDHEN, CDR2 SYDVKM. The CDR3 nucleotides read TGTGCCAGCAGTTTACTCCGGGATTTCAGGAATGAGCAGTTCTTC. This sequence encodes CASSLLRDFRNEQFF.

The chain combines TRBV12-3 or TRBV12-4 with TRBJ1-4; a weak D match, TRBD1 (5 bases). Deletions cut 5 bases from V and 8 bases from J, with 12 bases between. The CDR3 runs 13 residues. The CDR3 nucleotides are TGTGCCAGCAGTCGGTCCCGGGGGGAAAAACTGTTTTTT. As protein: CASSRSRGEKLFF.

The chain has TRBV19 and TRBJ2-1; a possible D gene is TRBD2 (6 bases). This CDR3 has 11 amino acids. CDR1 and CDR2 from the germline V gene are LNHDA and SQIVND (reference sequence). Trimming took 4 bases from V and 10 from J, leaving 8 bases between them. In DNA, the CDR3 is TGTGCCAGTAGTAAGGGAGGAGAGCAGTTCTTC. This codes for CASSKGGEQFF.

The rearrangement uses TRBV10-2 and TRBJ2-7, with D possibly being TRBD2 (7 bases). Trimming removed 8 bases at V and 0 bases at J, with 14 bases between. Germline values: CDR1 WSHSY, CDR2 SAAADI. The CDR3 is 14 amino acids. CDR3 residues: CASRGAANSYEQYF. CDR3 bases: TGCGCCAGCCGGGGGGCAGCGAACTCCTACGAGCAGTACTTC.

The chain links TRBV3-1 (or the pseudogene TRBV3-2) to TRBJ2-5, with 8 bases that match TRBD1. The germline CDR1 and CDR2 sequences are LGHDT and YNNKEL (reference sequence). V shed 4 bases, J shed 4 bases, and the junction held 5 bases outside the gene matches. There are 14 residues in the CDR3. Here the CDR3 reads CASSLAGGRETQYF. The CDR3 nucleotides are TGTGCCAGCAGCCTAGCAGGGGGCCGAGAGACCCAGTACTTC.

The chain employs TRBV7-9 and TRBJ1-4; D remains ambiguous. The V and J ends lost 4 bases and 5 bases respectively, with 11 bases between them. The CDR3 consists of 14 residues. Germline lookup yields CDR1 SEHNR and CDR2 FQNEAQ (reference sequence). CDR3 sequence (DNA): TGTGCCAGCAGCTCTCGGTCGGGGAATGAAAAACTGTTTTTT. It translates to CASSSRSGNEKLFF.

The J gene is TRBJ2-3, the V gene TRBV6-5, with D perhaps TRBD1 (6 bases). Germline V lookup: CDR1 MNHEY, CDR2 SVGAGI. Trimming pared 2 bases from V and 1 base from J, leaving 7 bases between. This CDR3 has 14 residues. The CDR3 sequence is CASSYPGGTDTQYF. The DNA for the CDR3 is TGTGCCAGCAGTTACCCAGGGGGCACAGATACGCAGTATTTT.